This T cell receptor beta chain appears in the sequencing data of a study of early T cells in non-severe SARS-CoV-2 infection. Individual cDNA molecules each received unique molecular identifiers attached to them. TCRdb itself ran the 5' RACE reads through MiXCR, one entry per CDR3 protein. The data contain fewer than 40,000 distinct CDR3 sequences, approximately 6.2% of them singletons. Germline CDR1 reads DFQATT; CDR2 reads SNEGSKA (reference sequence). V was pared by 6 bases and J by 1 base, with 6 bases of the junction left unmatched. The CDR3 is 16 residues long. This clonotype was counted many times.

The sequence came from an adult who was a healthcare worker with PCR-confirmed SARS-CoV-2 infection or an uninfected control (not recorded which). Sequenced material: whole blood. This sequence joins TRBV20-1 and TRBJ2-1, with 13 bases that match TRBD2. CDR3 nucleotides: TGCAGTGCCAAATCACTAGCGGGAGGGTCCTACAATGAGCAGTTCTTC. Protein: CSAKSLAGGSYNEQFF.